This T cell receptor beta chain emerged from a study of metastatic and nonmetastatic thyroid tumors. Whole-study context: It was across blood and tumor or nodule tissue from malignant and benign thyroid patients that repertoires were compared.

The CDR3 loop spans 13 amino acids. Between the trimmed V and J ends, which lost 2 bases and 6 bases, there was a span of 8 bases. Germline-derived CDR1 and CDR2 are SGHTA and FQGNSA. Original methodology: Clinicopathological groups of papillary thyroid cancer showed CDR3 differences that were used to build a distant-metastasis classifier. TCRdb re-called the PCR reads through MiXCR. TCRdb, not the original authors, processed these V and J calls. The repertoire has 85,000 to 95,000 clones, 15% of them found once; the top ten carry 3.6%. Each patient came to thyroid surgery without any prior treatment (of any kind).

This sequence joins TRBV7-2 and TRBJ2-1, with no clear D. Sequencing was carried out using blood. This clonotype originated in a female donor with papillary thyroid cancer or a benign thyroid nodule (not recorded which). Some clones in this sample may be carry-over from other donors' samples. CDR3 amino acids: CASSLSLSNEQFF. DNA of the CDR3: TGTGCCAGCAGCTTATCGCTATCCAATGAGCAGTTCTTC.